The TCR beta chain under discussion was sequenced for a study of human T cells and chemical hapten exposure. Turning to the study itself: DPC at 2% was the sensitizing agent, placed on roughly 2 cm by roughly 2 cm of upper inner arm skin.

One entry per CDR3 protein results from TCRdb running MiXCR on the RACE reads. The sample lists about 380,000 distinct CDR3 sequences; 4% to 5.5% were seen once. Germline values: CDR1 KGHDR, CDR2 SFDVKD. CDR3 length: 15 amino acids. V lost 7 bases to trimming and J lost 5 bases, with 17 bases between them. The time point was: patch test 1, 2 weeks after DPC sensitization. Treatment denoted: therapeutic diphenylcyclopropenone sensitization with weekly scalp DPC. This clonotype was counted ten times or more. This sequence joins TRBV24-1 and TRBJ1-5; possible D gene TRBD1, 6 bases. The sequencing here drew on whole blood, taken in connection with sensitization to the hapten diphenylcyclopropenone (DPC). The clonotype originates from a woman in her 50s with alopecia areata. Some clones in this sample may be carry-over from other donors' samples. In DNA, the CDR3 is TGTGCCACCAGCCGATCCATGGACAGAGATCAGCCCCAGCATTTT. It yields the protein CATSRSMDRDQPQHF.